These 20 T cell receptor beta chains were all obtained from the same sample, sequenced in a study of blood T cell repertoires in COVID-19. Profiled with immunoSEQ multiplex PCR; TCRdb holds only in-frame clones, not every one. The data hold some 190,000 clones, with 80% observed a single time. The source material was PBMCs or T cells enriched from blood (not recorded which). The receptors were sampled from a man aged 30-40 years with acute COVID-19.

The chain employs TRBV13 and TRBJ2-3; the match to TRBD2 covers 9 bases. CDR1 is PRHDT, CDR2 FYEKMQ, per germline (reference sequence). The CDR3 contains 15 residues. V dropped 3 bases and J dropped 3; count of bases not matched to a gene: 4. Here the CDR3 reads CASSFSGLATDTQYF. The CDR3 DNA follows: TGTGCCAGCAGCTTCAGCGGACTAGCGACAGATACGCAGTATTTT.

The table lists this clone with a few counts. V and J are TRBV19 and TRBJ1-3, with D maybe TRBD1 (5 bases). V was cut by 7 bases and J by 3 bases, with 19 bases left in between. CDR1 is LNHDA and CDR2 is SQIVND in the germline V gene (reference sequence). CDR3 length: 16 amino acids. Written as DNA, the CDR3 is TGTGCCAGTATGGGCTTTGGCAGGGTCCTTGGAAACACCATATATTTT. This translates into CASMGFGRVLGNTIYF.

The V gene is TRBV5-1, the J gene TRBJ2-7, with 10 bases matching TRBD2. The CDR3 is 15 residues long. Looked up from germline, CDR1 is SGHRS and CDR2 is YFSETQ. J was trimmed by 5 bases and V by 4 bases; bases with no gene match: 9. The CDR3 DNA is TGCGCCAGCAGCAGGACCGGGACTAGCGTCCACGAGCAGTACTTC. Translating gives CASSRTGTSVHEQYF.

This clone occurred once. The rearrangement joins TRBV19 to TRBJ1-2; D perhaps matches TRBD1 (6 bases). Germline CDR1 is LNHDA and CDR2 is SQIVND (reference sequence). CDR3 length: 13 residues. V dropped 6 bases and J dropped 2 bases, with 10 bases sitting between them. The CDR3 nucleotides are TGTGCCAGTAGCCCACAGGGAAACTATGGCTACACCTTC. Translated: CASSPQGNYGYTF.

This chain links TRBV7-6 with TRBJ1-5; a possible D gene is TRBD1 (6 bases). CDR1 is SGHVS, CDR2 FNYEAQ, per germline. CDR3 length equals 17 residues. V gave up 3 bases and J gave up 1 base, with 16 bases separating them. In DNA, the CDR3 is TGTGCCAGCAGCTTGGGAGCGACAGGTAGCAGCAATCAGCCCCAGCATTTT. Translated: CASSLGATGSSNQPQHF.

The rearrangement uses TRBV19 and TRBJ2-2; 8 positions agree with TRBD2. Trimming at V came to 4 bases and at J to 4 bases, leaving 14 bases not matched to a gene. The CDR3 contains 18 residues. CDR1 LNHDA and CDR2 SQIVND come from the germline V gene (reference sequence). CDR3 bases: TGTGCCAGTAGTAAGACATCCAAGACTAGCGACCGCACCGGGGAGCTGTTTTTT. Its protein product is CASSKTSKTSDRTGELFF.

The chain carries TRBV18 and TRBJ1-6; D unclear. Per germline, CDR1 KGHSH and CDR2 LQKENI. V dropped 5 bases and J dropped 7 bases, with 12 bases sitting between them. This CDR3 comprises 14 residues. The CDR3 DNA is TGTGCCAGCTCAGGCGGCGCGGAGAATTCACCCCTCCACTTT. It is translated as CASSGGAENSPLHF. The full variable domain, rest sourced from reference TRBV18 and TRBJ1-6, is NAGVMQNPRHLVRRRGQEARLRCSPMKGHSHVYWYRQLPEEGLKFMVYLQKENIIDESGMPKERFSAEFPKEGPSILRIQQVVRGDSAAYFCASSGGAENSPLHFGNGTRLTVT.

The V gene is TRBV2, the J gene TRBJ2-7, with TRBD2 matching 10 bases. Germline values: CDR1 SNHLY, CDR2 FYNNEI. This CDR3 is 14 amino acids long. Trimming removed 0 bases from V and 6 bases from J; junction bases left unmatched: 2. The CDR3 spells CASSEASGRSEQYF. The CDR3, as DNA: TGTGCCAGCAGTGAAGCTAGCGGGAGGAGCGAGCAGTACTTC.

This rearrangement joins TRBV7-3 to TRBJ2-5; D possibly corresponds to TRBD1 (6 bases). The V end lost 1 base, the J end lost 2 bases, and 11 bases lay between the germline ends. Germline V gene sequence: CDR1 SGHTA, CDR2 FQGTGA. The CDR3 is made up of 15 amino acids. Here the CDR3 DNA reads TGTGCCAGCAGCTTAAACGGGGACACTCAAGAGACCCAGTACTTC. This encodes CASSLNGDTQETQYF.

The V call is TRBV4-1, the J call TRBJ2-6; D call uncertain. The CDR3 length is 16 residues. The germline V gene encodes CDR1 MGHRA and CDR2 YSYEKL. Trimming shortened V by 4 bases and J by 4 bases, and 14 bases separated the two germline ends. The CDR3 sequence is CASSPAQASGANVLTF. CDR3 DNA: TGCGCCAGCAGCCCGGCCCAGGCTTCCGGGGCCAACGTCCTGACTTTC.

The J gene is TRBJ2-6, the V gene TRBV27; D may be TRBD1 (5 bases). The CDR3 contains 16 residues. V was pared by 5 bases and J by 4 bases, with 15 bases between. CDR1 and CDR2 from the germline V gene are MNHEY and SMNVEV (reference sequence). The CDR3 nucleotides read TGTGCCAGCAGTGGGGCTCGATCGTCCGGGGCCAACGTCCTGACTTTC. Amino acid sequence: CASSGARSSGANVLTF. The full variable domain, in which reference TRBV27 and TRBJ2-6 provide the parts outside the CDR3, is EAQVTQNPRYLITVTGKKLTVTCSQNMNHEYMSWYRQDPGLGLRQIYYSMNVEVTDKGDVPEGYKVSRKEKRNFPLILESPSPNQTSLYFCASSGARSSGANVLTFGAGSRLTVL.

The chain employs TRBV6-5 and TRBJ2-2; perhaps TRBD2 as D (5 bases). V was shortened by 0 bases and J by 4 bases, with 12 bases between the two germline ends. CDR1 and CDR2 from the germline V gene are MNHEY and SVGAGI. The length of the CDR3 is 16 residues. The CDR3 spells CASSYSRLRGTGELFF. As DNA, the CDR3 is TGTGCCAGCAGTTACTCGAGGCTCCGGGGCACCGGGGAGCTGTTTTTT.

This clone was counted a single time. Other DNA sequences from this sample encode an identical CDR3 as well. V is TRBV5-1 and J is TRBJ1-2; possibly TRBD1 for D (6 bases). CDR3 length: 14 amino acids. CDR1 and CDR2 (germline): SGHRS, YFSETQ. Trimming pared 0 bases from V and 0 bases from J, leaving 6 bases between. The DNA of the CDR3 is TGCGCCAGCAGCTTGGGGACAGCTAACTATGGCTACACCTTC. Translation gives CASSLGTANYGYTF.

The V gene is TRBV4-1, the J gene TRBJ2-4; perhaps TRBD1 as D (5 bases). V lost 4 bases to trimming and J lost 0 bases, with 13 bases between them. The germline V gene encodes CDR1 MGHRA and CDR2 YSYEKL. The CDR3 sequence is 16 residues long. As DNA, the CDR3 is TGCGCCAGCAGCCTGACAGATAGTTTAGCCAAAAACATTCAGTACTTC. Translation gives CASSLTDSLAKNIQYF.

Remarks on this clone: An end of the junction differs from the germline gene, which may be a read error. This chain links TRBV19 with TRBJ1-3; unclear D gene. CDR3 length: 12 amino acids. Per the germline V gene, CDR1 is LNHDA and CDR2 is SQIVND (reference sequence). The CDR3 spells CASSPHLNTIYF. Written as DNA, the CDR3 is TGTGCCAGTAGTCCCCATTTAAACACCATATACTTT.

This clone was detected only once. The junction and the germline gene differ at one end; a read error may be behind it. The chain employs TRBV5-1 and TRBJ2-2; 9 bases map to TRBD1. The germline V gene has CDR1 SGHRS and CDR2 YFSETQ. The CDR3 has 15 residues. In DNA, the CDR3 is TGCGCCAGCAGACAACAGGGGGCGAATACCGGGGAGCTGTTTTTT. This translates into CASRQQGANTGELFF. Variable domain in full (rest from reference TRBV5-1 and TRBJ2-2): KAGVTQTPRYLIKTRGQQVTLSCSPISGHRSVSWYQQTPGQGLQFLFEYFSETQRNKGNFPGRFSGRQFSNSRSEMNVSTLELGDSALYLCASRQQGANTGELFFGEGSRLTVL.

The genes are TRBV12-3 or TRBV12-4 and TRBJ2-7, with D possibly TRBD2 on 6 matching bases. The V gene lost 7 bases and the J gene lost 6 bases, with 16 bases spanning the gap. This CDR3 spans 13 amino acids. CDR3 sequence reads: CASTPRAGSEQYF. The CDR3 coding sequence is TGTGCCAGCACCCCCCGGGCGGGGAGCGAGCAGTACTTC.

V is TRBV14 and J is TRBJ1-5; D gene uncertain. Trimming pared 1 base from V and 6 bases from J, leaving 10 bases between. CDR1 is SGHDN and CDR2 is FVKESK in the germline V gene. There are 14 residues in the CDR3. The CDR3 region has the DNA TGTGCCAGCAGCCAAGTTGGAGCTTCTCAGCCCCAGCATTTT. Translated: CASSQVGASQPQHF.

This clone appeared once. CDR3 DNA: TGTGCCATCAGTGAGTATCGGTTGGTCGTGGGAGGACGAGACAATGAGCAGTTCTTC. Its protein product is CAISEYRLVVGGRDNEQFF. The genes are TRBV10-3 and TRBJ2-1; a possible D gene is TRBD2 (6 bases). The CDR3 totals 19 residues. V lost 1 base to trimming and J lost 5 bases, with 24 bases between them. CDR1 and CDR2 from the germline V gene are ENHRY and SYGVKD.

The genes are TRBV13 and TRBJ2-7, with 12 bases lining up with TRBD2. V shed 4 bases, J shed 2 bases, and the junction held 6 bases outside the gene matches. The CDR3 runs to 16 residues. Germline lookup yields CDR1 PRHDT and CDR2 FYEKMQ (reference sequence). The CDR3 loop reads CASSSSTSGGTYEQYF. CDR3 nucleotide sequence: TGTGCCAGCAGCTCCTCTACTAGCGGGGGGACCTACGAGCAGTACTTC. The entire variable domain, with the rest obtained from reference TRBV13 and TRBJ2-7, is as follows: AAGVIQSPRHLIKEKRETATLKCYPIPRHDTVYWYQQGPGQDPQFLISFYEKMQSDKGSIPDRFSAQQFSDYHSELNMSSLELGDSALYFCASSSSTSGGTYEQYFGPGTRLTVT.